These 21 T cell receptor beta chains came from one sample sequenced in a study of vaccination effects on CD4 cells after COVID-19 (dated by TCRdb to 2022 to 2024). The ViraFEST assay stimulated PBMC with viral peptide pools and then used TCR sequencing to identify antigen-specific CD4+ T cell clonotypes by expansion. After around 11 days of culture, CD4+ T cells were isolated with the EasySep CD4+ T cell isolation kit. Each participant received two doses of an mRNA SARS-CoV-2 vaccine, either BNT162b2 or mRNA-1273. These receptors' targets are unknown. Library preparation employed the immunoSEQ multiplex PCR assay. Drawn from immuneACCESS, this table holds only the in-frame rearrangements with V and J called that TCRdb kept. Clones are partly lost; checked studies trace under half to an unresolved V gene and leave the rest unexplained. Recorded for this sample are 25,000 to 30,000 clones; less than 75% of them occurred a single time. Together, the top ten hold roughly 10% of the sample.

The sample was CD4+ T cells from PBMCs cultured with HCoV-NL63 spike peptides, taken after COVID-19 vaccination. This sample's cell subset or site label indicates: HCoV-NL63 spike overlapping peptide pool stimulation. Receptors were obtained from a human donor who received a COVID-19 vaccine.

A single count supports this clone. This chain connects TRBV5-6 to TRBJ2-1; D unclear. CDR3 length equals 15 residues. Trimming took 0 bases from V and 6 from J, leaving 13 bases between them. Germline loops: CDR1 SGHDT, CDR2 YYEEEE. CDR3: CASSLVGGLSNEQFF. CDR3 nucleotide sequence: TGTGCCAGCAGCTTGGTAGGTGGTCTTAGCAATGAGCAGTTCTTC.

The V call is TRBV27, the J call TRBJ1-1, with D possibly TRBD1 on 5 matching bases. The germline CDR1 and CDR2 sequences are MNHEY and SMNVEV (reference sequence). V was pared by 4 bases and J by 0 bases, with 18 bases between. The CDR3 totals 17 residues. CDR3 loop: CASSSPLGAGMNTEAFF. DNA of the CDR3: TGTGCCAGCAGTTCCCCCCTTGGGGCAGGGATGAACACTGAAGCTTTCTTT.

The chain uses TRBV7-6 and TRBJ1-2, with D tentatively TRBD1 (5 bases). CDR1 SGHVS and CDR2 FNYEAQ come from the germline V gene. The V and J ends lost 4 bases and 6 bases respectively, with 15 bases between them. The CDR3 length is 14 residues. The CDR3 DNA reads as TGTGCCAGCAGCTCAAATGCAGGGAATAATGGCTACACCTTC. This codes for CASSSNAGNNGYTF.

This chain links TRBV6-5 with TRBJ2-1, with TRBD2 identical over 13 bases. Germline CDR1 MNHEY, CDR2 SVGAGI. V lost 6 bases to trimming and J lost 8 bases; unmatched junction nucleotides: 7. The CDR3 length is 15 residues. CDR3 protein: CASSTLAGGLDEQFF. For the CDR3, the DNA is TGTGCCAGCAGCACACTAGCGGGGGGGCTTGATGAGCAGTTCTTC.

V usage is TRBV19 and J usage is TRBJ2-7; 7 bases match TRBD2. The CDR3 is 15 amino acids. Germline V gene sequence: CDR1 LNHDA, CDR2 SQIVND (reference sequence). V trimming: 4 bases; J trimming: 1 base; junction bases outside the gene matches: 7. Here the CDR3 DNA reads TGTGCCAGTAGTACGATAGCGGGTGGGTCCTACGAGCAGTACTTC. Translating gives CASSTIAGGSYEQYF.

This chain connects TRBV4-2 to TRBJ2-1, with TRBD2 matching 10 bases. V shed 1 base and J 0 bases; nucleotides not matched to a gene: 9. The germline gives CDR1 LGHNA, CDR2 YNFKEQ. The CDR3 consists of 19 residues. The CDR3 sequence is CASSQVHTSGVSSYNEQFF. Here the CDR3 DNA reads TGTGCCAGCAGCCAAGTCCACACTAGCGGGGTCAGCTCCTACAATGAGCAGTTCTTC.

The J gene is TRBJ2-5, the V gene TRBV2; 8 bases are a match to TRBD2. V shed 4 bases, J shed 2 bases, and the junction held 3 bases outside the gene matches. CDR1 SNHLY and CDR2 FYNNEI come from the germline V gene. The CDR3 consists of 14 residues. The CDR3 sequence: CASSAGRGQETQYF. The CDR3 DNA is TGTGCCAGCAGTGCCGGGAGGGGTCAAGAGACCCAGTACTTC.

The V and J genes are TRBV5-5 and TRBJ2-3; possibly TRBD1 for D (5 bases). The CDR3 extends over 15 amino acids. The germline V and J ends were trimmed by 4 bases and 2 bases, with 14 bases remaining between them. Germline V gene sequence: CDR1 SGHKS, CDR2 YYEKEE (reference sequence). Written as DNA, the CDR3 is TGTGCCAGCAGCCCGGAAGGGGTTCACACAGATACGCAGTATTTT. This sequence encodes CASSPEGVHTDTQYF.

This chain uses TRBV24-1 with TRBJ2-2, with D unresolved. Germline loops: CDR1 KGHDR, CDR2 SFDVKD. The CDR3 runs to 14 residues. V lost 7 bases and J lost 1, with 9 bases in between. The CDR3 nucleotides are TGTGCCACCAGGGCTAGGGAGAACACCGGGGAGCTGTTTTTT. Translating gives CATRARENTGELFF.

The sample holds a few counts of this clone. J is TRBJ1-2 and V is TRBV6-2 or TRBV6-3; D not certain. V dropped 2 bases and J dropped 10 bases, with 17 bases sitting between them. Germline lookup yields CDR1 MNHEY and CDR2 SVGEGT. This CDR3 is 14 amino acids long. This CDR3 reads CASSYLRTRTDYTF. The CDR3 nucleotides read TGTGCCAGCAGTTACCTTAGGACCCGAACCGACTACACCTTC.

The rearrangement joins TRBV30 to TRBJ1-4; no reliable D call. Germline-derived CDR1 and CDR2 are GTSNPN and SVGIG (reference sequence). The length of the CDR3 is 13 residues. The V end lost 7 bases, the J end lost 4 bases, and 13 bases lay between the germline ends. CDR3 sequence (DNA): TGTGCCTACACTGAACGAATTAATGAAAAACTGTTTTTT. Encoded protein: CAYTERINEKLFF.

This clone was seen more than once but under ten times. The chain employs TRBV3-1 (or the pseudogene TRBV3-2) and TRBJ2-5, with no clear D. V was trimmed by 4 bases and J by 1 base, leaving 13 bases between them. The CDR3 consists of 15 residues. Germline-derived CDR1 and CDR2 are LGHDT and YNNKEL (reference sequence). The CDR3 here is CASSRYSTFQETQYF. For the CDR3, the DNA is TGTGCCAGCAGCCGGTACAGCACATTCCAAGAGACCCAGTACTTC.

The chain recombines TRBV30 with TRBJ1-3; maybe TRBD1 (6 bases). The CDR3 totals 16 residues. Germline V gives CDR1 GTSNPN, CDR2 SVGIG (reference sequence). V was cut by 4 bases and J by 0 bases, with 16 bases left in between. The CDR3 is CAWIAGGSHSGNTIYF. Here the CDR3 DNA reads TGTGCCTGGATTGCCGGGGGCAGCCACTCTGGAAACACCATATATTTT.

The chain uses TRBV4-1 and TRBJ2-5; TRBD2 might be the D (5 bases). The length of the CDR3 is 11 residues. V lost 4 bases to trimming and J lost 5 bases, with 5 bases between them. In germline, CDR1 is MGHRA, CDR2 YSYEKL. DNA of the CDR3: TGCGCCAGCAGCCGCGGGGAGACCCAGTACTTC. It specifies CASSRGETQYF.

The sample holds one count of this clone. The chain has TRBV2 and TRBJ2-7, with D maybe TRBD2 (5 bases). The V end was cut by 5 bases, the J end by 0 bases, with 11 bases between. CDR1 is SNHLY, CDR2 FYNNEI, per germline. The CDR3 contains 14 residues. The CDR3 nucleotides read TGTGCCAGCAGTCCCGACGGAGGCTCCTACGAGCAGTACTTC. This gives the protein CASSPDGGSYEQYF.

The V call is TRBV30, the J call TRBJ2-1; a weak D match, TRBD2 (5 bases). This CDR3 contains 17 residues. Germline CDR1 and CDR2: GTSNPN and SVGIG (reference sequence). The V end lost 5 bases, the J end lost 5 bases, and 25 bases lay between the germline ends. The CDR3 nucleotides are TGTGCCTGGGAGTCCCCTTGGGTGTGGGAGCAGGACAATGAGCAGTTCTTC. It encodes CAWESPWVWEQDNEQFF.

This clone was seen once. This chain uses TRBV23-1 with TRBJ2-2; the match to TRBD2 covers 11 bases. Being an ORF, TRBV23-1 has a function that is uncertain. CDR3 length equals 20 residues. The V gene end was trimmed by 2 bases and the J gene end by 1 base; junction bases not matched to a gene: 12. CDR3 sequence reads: CASSQIAPSGGSLNTGELFF. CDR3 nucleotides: TGCGCCAGCAGTCAAATCGCCCCTAGCGGGGGGTCATTGAACACCGGGGAGCTGTTTTTT.

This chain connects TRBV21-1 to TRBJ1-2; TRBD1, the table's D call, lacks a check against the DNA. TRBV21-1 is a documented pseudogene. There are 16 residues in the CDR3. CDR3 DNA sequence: TGTGCCAGCCATAGGTGGACAGGGGATCAGGGCTATGGCTACACCTTC. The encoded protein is CASHRWTGDQGYGYTF.

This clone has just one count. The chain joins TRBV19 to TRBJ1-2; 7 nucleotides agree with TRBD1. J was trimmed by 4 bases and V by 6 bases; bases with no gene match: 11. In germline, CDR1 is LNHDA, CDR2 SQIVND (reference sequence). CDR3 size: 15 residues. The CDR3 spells CASSQQTGYLYGYTF. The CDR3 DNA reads TGTGCCAGTAGCCAACAGACAGGGTACCTCTATGGCTACACCTTC.

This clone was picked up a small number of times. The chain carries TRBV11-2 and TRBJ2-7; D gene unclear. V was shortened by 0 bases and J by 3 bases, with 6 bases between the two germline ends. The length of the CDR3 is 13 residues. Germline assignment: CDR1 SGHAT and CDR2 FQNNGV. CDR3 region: CASSLDQVYEQYF. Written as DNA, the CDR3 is TGTGCCAGCAGCTTAGATCAGGTCTACGAGCAGTACTTC.

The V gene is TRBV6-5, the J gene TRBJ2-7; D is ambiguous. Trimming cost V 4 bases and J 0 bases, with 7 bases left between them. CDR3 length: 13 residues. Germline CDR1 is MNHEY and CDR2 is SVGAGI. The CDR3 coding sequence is TGTGCCAGCAGTTGGAGCGACTCCTACGAGCAGTACTTC. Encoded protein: CASSWSDSYEQYF.